A selection of T cell receptor beta chains follows, all from one sample in a study of beta chain features in type 1 diabetes. The table came from immunoSEQ multiplex PCR; TCRdb's copy has only in-frame clones and leaves some out. The sample consists of approximately 380,000 clones, about 15% of them appearing once. Sequencing was carried out using naive CD4+ T cells from blood. Receptor source: a woman between 18 and 29 years old in good health. Both conserved end residues are part of each CDR3. Each record gives: CDR3 DNA, CDR3 protein, CDR3 length, clone size, V gene, J gene, D gene. D genes are given only for firm matches. Part of the rows lack a size; the others show once, few, many or a class for expanded clones.

CDR3 DNA: TGTGCCAGCAGCGCGGGACAGCCCGCCGGGGCCAACGTCCTGACTTTC
CDR3 protein: CASSAGQPAGANVLTF
CDR3 length: 16
clone size: NA
V gene: TRBV27
J gene: TRBJ2-6
D gene: NA

CDR3 DNA: TGTGCCAGCAGCGGGACAGGGGGCGGCGAGCAGTACTTC
CDR3 protein: CASSGTGGGEQYF
CDR3 length: 13
clone size: few
V gene: TRBV6-6
J gene: TRBJ2-7
D gene: TRBD1

CDR3 DNA: TGTGCCAGCAGAATGACTAGCGGGACAGATACGCAGTATTTT
CDR3 protein: CASRMTSGTDTQYF
CDR3 length: 14
clone size: NA
V gene: TRBV2
J gene: TRBJ2-3
D gene: TRBD2

CDR3 DNA: TGTGCCAGCAGTCGACAGGGGGCCTCAGATACGCAGTATTTT
CDR3 protein: CASSRQGASDTQYF
CDR3 length: 14
clone size: few
V gene: TRBV27
J gene: TRBJ2-3
D gene: TRBD1

CDR3 DNA: TGTGCCAGCAGTTTATCTTCCTACGAGCAGTACTTC
CDR3 protein: CASSLSSYEQYF
CDR3 length: 12
clone size: NA
V gene: TRBV28
J gene: TRBJ2-7
D gene: NA

CDR3 DNA: TGCAGTGCGCGGAATCAAGAGACCCAGTACTTC
CDR3 protein: CSARNQETQYF
CDR3 length: 11
clone size: NA
V gene: TRBV20-1
J gene: TRBJ2-5
D gene: NA

CDR3 DNA: TGCGCCAGCAGTCAGCACCGGGCCCCGGAGGGCAATCAGCCCCAGCATTTT
CDR3 protein: CASSQHRAPEGNQPQHF
CDR3 length: 17
clone size: few
V gene: TRBV23-1
J gene: TRBJ1-5
D gene: NA

CDR3 DNA: TGCAGCGTTGATTCGGGACAGGCCACCTACGAGCAGTACTTC
CDR3 protein: CSVDSGQATYEQYF
CDR3 length: 14
clone size: few
V gene: TRBV29-1
J gene: TRBJ2-7
D gene: TRBD1

CDR3 DNA: TGCAGCGCGGGACAGGGGTTAAGCTACACCTTC
CDR3 protein: CSAGQGLSYTF
CDR3 length: 11
clone size: few
V gene: TRBV29-1
J gene: TRBJ1-2
D gene: TRBD1

CDR3 DNA: TGTGCCAGCTCACCACCGGGCCTCTACAGGGCAACTAATGAAAAACTGTTTTTT
CDR3 protein: CASSPPGLYRATNEKLFF
CDR3 length: 18
clone size: NA
V gene: TRBV18
J gene: TRBJ1-4
D gene: NA

CDR3 DNA: TGTGCCAGCAGCTTATCACCCCCAGAAAATCAGCCCCAGCATTTT
CDR3 protein: CASSLSPPENQPQHF
CDR3 length: 15
clone size: NA
V gene: TRBV7-9
J gene: TRBJ1-5
D gene: NA

CDR3 DNA: TGTGCCAGCAGCTGGGACAGGGGAACTTACTCTGGGGCCAACGTCCTGACTTTC
CDR3 protein: CASSWDRGTYSGANVLTF
CDR3 length: 18
clone size: NA
V gene: TRBV7-6
J gene: TRBJ2-6
D gene: TRBD1

CDR3 DNA: TGTGCCAGCAGCTACGGGGCTAGCGGGAGACTTCCGGATACGCAGTATTTT
CDR3 protein: CASSYGASGRLPDTQYF
CDR3 length: 17
clone size: NA
V gene: TRBV7-9
J gene: TRBJ2-3
D gene: TRBD2

CDR3 DNA: TGTGCCAGCAGCCAGGGGTTTCTTGAAGCTTTCTTT
CDR3 protein: CASSQGFLEAFF
CDR3 length: 12
clone size: few
V gene: TRBV28
J gene: TRBJ1-1
D gene: NA

CDR3 DNA: TGCGCCAGCAGTGAGTATGCGACAGGGAAAAACATTCAGTACTTC
CDR3 protein: CASSEYATGKNIQYF
CDR3 length: 15
clone size: NA
V gene: TRBV10-1
J gene: TRBJ2-4
D gene: TRBD1

CDR3 DNA: TGTGCCAGCCCACTGACAGATACGCAGTATTTT
CDR3 protein: CASPLTDTQYF
CDR3 length: 11
clone size: NA
V gene: TRBV9
J gene: TRBJ2-3
D gene: NA

CDR3 DNA: TGTGCCAGCAGCCCCGAAACTAGCGGGAGGAGGGACTACGAGCAGTACTTC
CDR3 protein: CASSPETSGRRDYEQYF
CDR3 length: 17
clone size: few
V gene: TRBV7-9
J gene: TRBJ2-7
D gene: TRBD2

CDR3 DNA: TGTGCCAGCAGTGGTACAGGGGAGCCCTACGAGCAGTACTTC
CDR3 protein: CASSGTGEPYEQYF
CDR3 length: 14
clone size: NA
V gene: TRBV25-1
J gene: TRBJ2-7
D gene: TRBD1

CDR3 DNA: TGTGCCAGCAGCTCTCCACAGGGGGATGAAAAACTGTTTTTT
CDR3 protein: CASSSPQGDEKLFF
CDR3 length: 14
clone size: few
V gene: TRBV28
J gene: TRBJ1-4
D gene: TRBD1

CDR3 DNA: TGTGCCACCAGCAGAGGAACAGCTATACATCAGCCCCAGCATTTT
CDR3 protein: CATSRGTAIHQPQHF
CDR3 length: 15
clone size: few
V gene: TRBV15
J gene: TRBJ1-5
D gene: NA

CDR3 DNA: TGTGCCAGCAGGCCTAACTCCGGGACAGAAGTTCTGGATACGCAGTATTTT
CDR3 protein: CASRPNSGTEVLDTQYF
CDR3 length: 17
clone size: few
V gene: TRBV28
J gene: TRBJ2-3
D gene: TRBD1

CDR3 DNA: TGTGCCAGCTGGCAGGGGCAGGGAGAGACCCAGTACTTC
CDR3 protein: CASWQGQGETQYF
CDR3 length: 13
clone size: NA
V gene: TRBV2
J gene: TRBJ2-5
D gene: NA

CDR3 DNA: TGTGCCAGCAGCTTAGCGCGTATTTCCTCCTACGAGCAGTACTTC
CDR3 protein: CASSLARISSYEQYF
CDR3 length: 15
clone size: few
V gene: TRBV7-8
J gene: TRBJ2-7
D gene: NA

CDR3 DNA: TGTGCCAGTAGTATGTATTCCGCGGCAACTAATGAAAAACTGTTTTTT
CDR3 protein: CASSMYSAATNEKLFF
CDR3 length: 16
clone size: NA
V gene: TRBV19
J gene: TRBJ1-4
D gene: NA

CDR3 DNA: TGTGCCAGCAGTGAGGGACAGGCGATCAATCAGCCCCAGCATTTT
CDR3 protein: CASSEGQAINQPQHF
CDR3 length: 15
clone size: NA
V gene: TRBV2
J gene: TRBJ1-5
D gene: TRBD1

CDR3 DNA: TGTGCCAGCAGTTTAGCGGGGAACGGAGACTACGAGCAGTACTTC
CDR3 protein: CASSLAGNGDYEQYF
CDR3 length: 15
clone size: few
V gene: TRBV28
J gene: TRBJ2-7
D gene: NA

CDR3 DNA: TGTGCCAGCAGCCAAGAAGTTCTCGGCCAAGAGACCCAGTACTTC
CDR3 protein: CASSQEVLGQETQYF
CDR3 length: 15
clone size: few
V gene: TRBV4-2
J gene: TRBJ2-5
D gene: NA

CDR3 DNA: TGCGCCAGCAGCCGCGGTAGCGGGACCTACGAGCAGTACTTC
CDR3 protein: CASSRGSGTYEQYF
CDR3 length: 14
clone size: NA
V gene: TRBV5-1
J gene: TRBJ2-7
D gene: TRBD2

CDR3 DNA: TGTGCCAGCAGCTTAGATTACAGGGTAGGCACTGAAGCTTTCTTT
CDR3 protein: CASSLDYRVGTEAFF
CDR3 length: 15
clone size: few
V gene: TRBV7-9
J gene: TRBJ1-1
D gene: NA

CDR3 DNA: TGTGCCAGCAGTTTTACGACTAGCGGGAGGACAGATACGCAGTATTTT
CDR3 protein: CASSFTTSGRTDTQYF
CDR3 length: 16
clone size: NA
V gene: TRBV6-5
J gene: TRBJ2-3
D gene: TRBD2

CDR3 DNA: TGTGCCAGCAGCACCGGACTAGCTCCCTACAATGAGCAGTTCTTC
CDR3 protein: CASSTGLAPYNEQFF
CDR3 length: 15
clone size: NA
V gene: TRBV5-4
J gene: TRBJ2-1
D gene: TRBD2

CDR3 DNA: TGTGCCAGCAGTCCCACTTCCGGGACAGGGATGAGGGGCTACACCTTC
CDR3 protein: CASSPTSGTGMRGYTF
CDR3 length: 16
clone size: NA
V gene: TRBV27
J gene: TRBJ1-2
D gene: TRBD1

CDR3 DNA: TGTGCCAGTAGCAGGGTTCCCCAAGAGACCCAGTACTTC
CDR3 protein: CASSRVPQETQYF
CDR3 length: 13
clone size: NA
V gene: TRBV19
J gene: TRBJ2-5
D gene: NA

CDR3 DNA: TGTGCCAGCAGGGGTAGCGGGAGTATCTCCGGGGAGCTGTTTTTT
CDR3 protein: CASRGSGSISGELFF
CDR3 length: 15
clone size: NA
V gene: TRBV4-2
J gene: TRBJ2-2
D gene: TRBD2

CDR3 DNA: TGTGCCAGCAGCCAGGGACTAGCGGTTCAAGAGACCCAGTACTTC
CDR3 protein: CASSQGLAVQETQYF
CDR3 length: 15
clone size: NA
V gene: TRBV6-5
J gene: TRBJ2-5
D gene: TRBD2

CDR3 DNA: TGTGCCAGCAGGAGGCTTGGAGAGACCCAGTACTTC
CDR3 protein: CASRRLGETQYF
CDR3 length: 12
clone size: NA
V gene: TRBV27
J gene: TRBJ2-5
D gene: NA

CDR3 DNA: TGCAGCGTTGGTACAGAAAAAGCTTTCTTT
CDR3 protein: CSVGTEKAFF
CDR3 length: 10
clone size: few
V gene: TRBV29-1
J gene: TRBJ1-1
D gene: NA

CDR3 DNA: TGTGCCAGTAGTCCTTGGACTAGCGGGAGTGATGAGCAGTTCTTC
CDR3 protein: CASSPWTSGSDEQFF
CDR3 length: 15
clone size: few
V gene: TRBV19
J gene: TRBJ2-1
D gene: TRBD2

CDR3 DNA: TGTGCCAGCAGGAGGGGGCTTCGAGAGACCCAGTACTTC
CDR3 protein: CASRRGLRETQYF
CDR3 length: 13
clone size: NA
V gene: TRBV28
J gene: TRBJ2-5
D gene: TRBD1

CDR3 DNA: TGTGCCAGCAGCTTAAATAGCGGGAGGGTGGAGACCCAGTACTTC
CDR3 protein: CASSLNSGRVETQYF
CDR3 length: 15
clone size: few
V gene: TRBV7-2
J gene: TRBJ2-5
D gene: TRBD2

CDR3 DNA: TGTGCCAGCAGCGGAGGGGGACAGGCCCTAAGCACAGATACGCAGTATTTT
CDR3 protein: CASSGGGQALSTDTQYF
CDR3 length: 17
clone size: few
V gene: TRBV9
J gene: TRBJ2-3
D gene: TRBD1